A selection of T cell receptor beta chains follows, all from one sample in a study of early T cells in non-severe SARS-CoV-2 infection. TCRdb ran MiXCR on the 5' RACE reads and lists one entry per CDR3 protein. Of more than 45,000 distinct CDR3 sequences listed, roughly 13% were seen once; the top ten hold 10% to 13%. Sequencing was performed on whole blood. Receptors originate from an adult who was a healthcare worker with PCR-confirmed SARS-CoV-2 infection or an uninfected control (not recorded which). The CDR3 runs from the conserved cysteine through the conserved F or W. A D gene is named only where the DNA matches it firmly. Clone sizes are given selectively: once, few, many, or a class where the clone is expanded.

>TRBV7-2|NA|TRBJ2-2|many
TGTGCCAGCAGCTTAGTACCAGAGAACACCGGGGAGCTGTTTTTT
CASSLVPENTGELFF
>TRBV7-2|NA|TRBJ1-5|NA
TGTGCCAGCAGCAGACAGACGGACAATCAGCCCCAGCATTTT
CASSRQTDNQPQHF
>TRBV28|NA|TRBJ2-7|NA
TGTGCCAGCAGTCCTATGACAGGAGTGAGGGTCTACGAGCAGTACTTC
CASSPMTGVRVYEQYF
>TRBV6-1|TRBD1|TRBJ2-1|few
TGTGCCAGCAGTTACCGACAGGGCAATGAGCAGTTCTTC
CASSYRQGNEQFF
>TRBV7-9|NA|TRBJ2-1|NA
TGTGCCAGCAGCTTAGATACTCTTTACAATGAGCAGTTCTTC
CASSLDTLYNEQFF
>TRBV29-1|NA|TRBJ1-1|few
TGCAGCGTTGAAGAGCGCAGTGACGAAGCTTTCTTT
CSVEERSDEAFF
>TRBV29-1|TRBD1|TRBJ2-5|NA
TGCAGCGTGATACAGGGGGGAGTTCAAGAGACCCAGTACTTC
CSVIQGGVQETQYF
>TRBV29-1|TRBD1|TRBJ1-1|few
TGCAGCGTTGAAGGCAGGGGGCGCGTCACTGAAGCTTTCTTT
CSVEGRGRVTEAFF
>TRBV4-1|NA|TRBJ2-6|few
TGCGCCAGCAGCCATCCCCTGGCTTCTGGGGCCAACGTCCTGACTTTC
CASSHPLASGANVLTF
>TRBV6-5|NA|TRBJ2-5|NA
TGTGCCACCAGGCTCCTCGGCAGGGATGGGCAAGAGACCCAGTACTTC
CATRLLGRDGQETQYF
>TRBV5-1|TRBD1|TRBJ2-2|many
TGCGCCAGCAGCTTGGCAACAGGGGGAGGAACCGGGGAGCTGTTTTTT
CASSLATGGGTGELFF
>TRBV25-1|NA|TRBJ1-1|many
TGTGCCAGCAGTGAGGACAGTTTTAACACTGAAGCTTTCTTT
CASSEDSFNTEAFF
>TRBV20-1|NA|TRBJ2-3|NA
TGCAGTGCCTCCTGGCTGGGCGCAGATACGCAGTATTTT
CSASWLGADTQYF
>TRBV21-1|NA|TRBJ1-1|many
TGTGCCAGCGGGCAGGGGTTGCTTTTCTTT
CASGQGLLFF
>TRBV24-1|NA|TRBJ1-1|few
TGTGCCACCAGTGATAGTACCAGGGGGAACACTGAAGCTTTCTTT
CATSDSTRGNTEAFF
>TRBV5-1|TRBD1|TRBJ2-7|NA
TGCGCCAGCAGCTTGACAGGGGCCTACGAGCAGTACTTC
CASSLTGAYEQYF
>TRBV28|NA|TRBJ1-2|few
TGTGCCAGCAGTTCCTATGGCTACACCTTC
CASSSYGYTF
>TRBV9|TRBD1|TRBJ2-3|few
TGTGCCAGCAGCCCTTTCGGGACAGGGGGAGATACGCAGTATTTT
CASSPFGTGGDTQYF
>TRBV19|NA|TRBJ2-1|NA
TGTGCCAGTAGTATAGCGGCTATGGGGAATGAGCAGTTCTTC
CASSIAAMGNEQFF
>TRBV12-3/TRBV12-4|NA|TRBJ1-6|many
TGTGCCAGCAGTTTACAAGAAGGGTCACCCCTCCACTTT
CASSLQEGSPLHF
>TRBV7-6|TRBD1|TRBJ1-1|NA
TGTGCCAGCAGCCCAAGGCCGGGACAGGGCAACACTGAAGCTTTCTTT
CASSPRPGQGNTEAFF
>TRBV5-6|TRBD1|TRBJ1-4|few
TGTGCCAGCAGCCTGGGACAGTATAATGAAAAACTGTTTTTT
CASSLGQYNEKLFF
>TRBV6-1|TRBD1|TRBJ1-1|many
TGTGCCAGCAGTGAACAGGGACAGGGGGCCACTGAAGCTTTCTTT
CASSEQGQGATEAFF
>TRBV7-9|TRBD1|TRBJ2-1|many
TGTGCCAGCAGCCCACGGACAGGGATCTACAATGAGCAGTTCTTC
CASSPRTGIYNEQFF
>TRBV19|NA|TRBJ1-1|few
TGTGCCAGTAGTCCCCGAGAGGGGCCCACTGAAGCTTTCTTT
CASSPREGPTEAFF
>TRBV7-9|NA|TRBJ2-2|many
TGTGCCAGCAGCGGGCAGGGATTGATCGGGGAGCTGTTTTTT
CASSGQGLIGELFF
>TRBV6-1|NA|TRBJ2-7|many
TGTGCCAGCAGTAGGACAGAGGGACCCTACGAGCAGTACTTC
CASSRTEGPYEQYF
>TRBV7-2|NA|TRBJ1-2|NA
TGTGCCAGCAGCTTGTCTCCGCTTTTAACCTTC
CASSLSPLLTF
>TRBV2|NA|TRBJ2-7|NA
TGTGCCAGCAGTAGGGCTAACTACGAGCAGTACTTC
CASSRANYEQYF
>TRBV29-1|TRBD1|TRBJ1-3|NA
TGCAGCGTTGCGGGACAGACTCACTCTGGAAACACCATATATTTT
CSVAGQTHSGNTIYF
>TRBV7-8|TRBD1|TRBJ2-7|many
TGTGCCAGCAGTCGCGGACGGACAGGGCTTGAGGAGCAGTACTTC
CASSRGRTGLEEQYF
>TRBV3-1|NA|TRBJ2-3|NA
TGTGCCAGCAGCCAAGGTCGGTTGGATACGCAGTATTTT
CASSQGRLDTQYF
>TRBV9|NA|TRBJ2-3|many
TGTGCCAGCAGCGTAGGCGGGGAGATTAGCACAGATACGCAGTATTTT
CASSVGGEISTDTQYF
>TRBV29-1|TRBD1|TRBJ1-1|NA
TGCAGCGTTGAAGATAGGACAGGGTACGCTTTCTTT
CSVEDRTGYAFF
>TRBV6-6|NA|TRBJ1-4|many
TGTGCCAGCAGTTACCAACAGGGCCGTGAAAAACTGTTTTTT
CASSYQQGREKLFF
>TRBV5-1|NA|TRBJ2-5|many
TGCGCCAGCAGCTTGGGAGTAGGGGTCGAAGAGACCCAGTACTTC
CASSLGVGVEETQYF
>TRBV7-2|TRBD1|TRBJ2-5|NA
TGTGCCAGCAGCCAGGGGGCGCGGCCCGAGACCCAGTACTTC
CASSQGARPETQYF
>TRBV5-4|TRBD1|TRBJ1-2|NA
TGTGCCAGCAGCCCGGGGACAGCAGCTAACTATGGCTACACCTTC
CASSPGTAANYGYTF
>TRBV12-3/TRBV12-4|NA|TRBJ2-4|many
TGTGCCAGCAGTGAGGACAATCGGATTCAGTACTTC
CASSEDNRIQYF
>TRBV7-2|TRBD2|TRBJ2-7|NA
TGTGCCAGCAGCTTACTAGCGGGGGGTTCCTACGAGCAGTACTTC
CASSLLAGGSYEQYF
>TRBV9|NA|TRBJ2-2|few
TGTGCCAGCAGCGTAGCTGCCACCGGGGAGCTGTTTTTT
CASSVAATGELFF
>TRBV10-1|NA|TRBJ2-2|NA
TGCGCCAGCAGTGAACAGGTCCCCGGGGAGCTGTTTTTT
CASSEQVPGELFF
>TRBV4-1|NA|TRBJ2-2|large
TGCGCCAGCTCGTCCTACGTAGTAGGGGAGCTGTTTTTT
CASSSYVVGELFF
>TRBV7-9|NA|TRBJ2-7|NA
TGTGCCAGCAGCCGTACCGGGAGCCTCGAGCAGTACTTC
CASSRTGSLEQYF
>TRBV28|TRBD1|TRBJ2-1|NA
TGTGCCAGCAGTTTCGGGGACAGGGTACACAATGAGCAGTTCTTC
CASSFGDRVHNEQFF
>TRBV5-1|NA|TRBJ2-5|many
TGCGCCAGCGCGGACGGGCTTGGAGAGACCCAGTACTTC
CASADGLGETQYF
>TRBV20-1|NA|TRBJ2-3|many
TGCAGTGCTAGAACAGGGGATACGCAGTATTTT
CSARTGDTQYF
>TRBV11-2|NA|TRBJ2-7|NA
TGTGCCAGCAGCCCCGCCCGCTCCTACGAGCAGTACTTC
CASSPARSYEQYF
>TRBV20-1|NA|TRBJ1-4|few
TGCAGTGCTAGCCTCATGGGGGTGGAAAAACTGTTTTTT
CSASLMGVEKLFF
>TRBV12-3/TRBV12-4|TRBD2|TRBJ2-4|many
TGTGCCAGCAAACCGAGCGGGAGGGCCTGGGCCAAAAACATTCAGTACTTC
CASKPSGRAWAKNIQYF
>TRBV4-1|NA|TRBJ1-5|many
TGCGCCAGCAGCCAAGACGATTGGGATTCTCAGCCCCAGCATTTT
CASSQDDWDSQPQHF
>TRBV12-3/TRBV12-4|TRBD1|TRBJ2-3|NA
TGTGCCAGCAGTCTGGACAGGGGGGATACGCAGTATTTT
CASSLDRGDTQYF
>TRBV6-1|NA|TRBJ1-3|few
TGTGCCAGCAGTGGACAGCCCTCTGGAAACACCATATATTTT
CASSGQPSGNTIYF
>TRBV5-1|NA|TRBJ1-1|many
TGCGCCAGCAGCCTCACGGTAGACGACAGCCGCGGTGGGGTAGCTTTCTTT
CASSLTVDDSRGGVAFF
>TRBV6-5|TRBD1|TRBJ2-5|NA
TGTGCCAGCAGTTATTCACAGGGGGAGACCCAGTACTTC
CASSYSQGETQYF
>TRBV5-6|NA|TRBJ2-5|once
TGTGCCAGCAGCTTGCCGGAGGAGGGGGTCCAAGAGACCCTGTACTTC
CASSLPEEGVQETLYF
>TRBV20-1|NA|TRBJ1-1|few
TGCAGTGCAAGTCCCCTTAGCATGAGCACTGAAGCTTTCTTT
CSASPLSMSTEAFF
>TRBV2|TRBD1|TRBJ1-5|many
TGTGCCAGCAGAACTACAGGGGCGACCCAGCATTTT
CASRTTGATQHF
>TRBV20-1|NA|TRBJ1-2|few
TGCAGTGCTAGAGATCCAGTCAACTATGGCTACACCTTC
CSARDPVNYGYTF
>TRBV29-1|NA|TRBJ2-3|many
TGCAGCGTCGCTCGAGGGTGGGGGGAGGATCGGAATACGCAGTATTTT
CSVARGWGEDRNTQYF